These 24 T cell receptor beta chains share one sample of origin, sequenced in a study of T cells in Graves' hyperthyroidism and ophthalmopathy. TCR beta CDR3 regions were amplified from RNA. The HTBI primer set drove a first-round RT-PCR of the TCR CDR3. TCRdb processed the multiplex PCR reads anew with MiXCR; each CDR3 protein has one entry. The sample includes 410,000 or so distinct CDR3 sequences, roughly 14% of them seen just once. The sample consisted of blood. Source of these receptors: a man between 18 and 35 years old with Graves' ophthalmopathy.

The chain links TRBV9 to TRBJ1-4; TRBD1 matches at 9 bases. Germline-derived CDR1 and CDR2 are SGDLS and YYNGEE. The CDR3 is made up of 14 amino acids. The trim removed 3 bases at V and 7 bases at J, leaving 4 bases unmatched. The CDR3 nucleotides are TGTGCCAGCAGCGCGACAGGGGGTCGTGAAAAACTGTTTTTT. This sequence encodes CASSATGGREKLFF.

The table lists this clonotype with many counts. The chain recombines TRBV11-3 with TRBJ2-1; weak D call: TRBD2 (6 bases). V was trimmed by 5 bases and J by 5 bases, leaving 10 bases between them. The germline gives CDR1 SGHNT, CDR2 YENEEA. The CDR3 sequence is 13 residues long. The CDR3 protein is CASSPRGNNEQFF. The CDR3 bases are TGTGCCAGCAGCCCGCGGGGAAACAATGAGCAGTTCTTC.

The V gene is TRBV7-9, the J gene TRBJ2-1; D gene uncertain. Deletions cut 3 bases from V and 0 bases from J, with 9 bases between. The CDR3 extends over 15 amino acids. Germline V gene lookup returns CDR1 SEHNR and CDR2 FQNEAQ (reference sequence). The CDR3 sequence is CASSLRLSSYNEQFF. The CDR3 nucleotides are TGTGCCAGCAGCTTGAGGCTTAGCTCCTACAATGAGCAGTTCTTC.

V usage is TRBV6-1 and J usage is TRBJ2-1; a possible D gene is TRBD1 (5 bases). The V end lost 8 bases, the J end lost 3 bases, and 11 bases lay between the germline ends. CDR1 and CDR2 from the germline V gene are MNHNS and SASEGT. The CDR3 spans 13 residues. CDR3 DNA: TGTGCCAGCTCTGGCAGGGACTACAATGAGCAGTTCTTC. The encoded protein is CASSGRDYNEQFF.

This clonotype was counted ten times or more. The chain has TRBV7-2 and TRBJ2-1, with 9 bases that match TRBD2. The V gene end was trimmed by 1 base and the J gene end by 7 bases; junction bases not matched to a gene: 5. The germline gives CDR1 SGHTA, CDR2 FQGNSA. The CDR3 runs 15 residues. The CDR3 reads CASSLVAGGWNEQFF. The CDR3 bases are TGTGCCAGCAGCTTAGTGGCGGGGGGGTGGAATGAGCAGTTCTTC.

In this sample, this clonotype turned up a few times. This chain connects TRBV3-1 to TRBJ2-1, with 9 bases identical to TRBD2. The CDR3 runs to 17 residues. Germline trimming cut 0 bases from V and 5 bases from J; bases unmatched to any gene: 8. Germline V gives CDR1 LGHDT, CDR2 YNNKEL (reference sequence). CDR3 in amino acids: CASSQDLRAGGNNEQFF. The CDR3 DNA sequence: TGTGCCAGCAGCCAAGATTTACGAGCGGGGGGCAACAATGAGCAGTTCTTC.

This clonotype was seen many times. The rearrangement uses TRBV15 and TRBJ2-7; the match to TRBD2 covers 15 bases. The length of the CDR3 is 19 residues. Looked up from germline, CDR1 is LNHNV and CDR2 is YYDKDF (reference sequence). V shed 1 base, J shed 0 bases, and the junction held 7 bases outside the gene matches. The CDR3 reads CATSRGRTSGRAVSYEQYF. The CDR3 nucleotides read TGTGCCACCAGCAGAGGCAGGACTAGCGGGAGGGCCGTCTCCTACGAGCAGTACTTC.

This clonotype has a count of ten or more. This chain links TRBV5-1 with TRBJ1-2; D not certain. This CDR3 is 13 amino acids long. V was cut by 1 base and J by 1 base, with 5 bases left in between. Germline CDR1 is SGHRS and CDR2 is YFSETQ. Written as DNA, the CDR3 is TGCGCCAGCAGCTTGACAGATAACTATGGCTACACCTTC. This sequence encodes CASSLTDNYGYTF. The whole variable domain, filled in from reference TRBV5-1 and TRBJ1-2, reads KAGVTQTPRYLIKTRGQQVTLSCSPISGHRSVSWYQQTPGQGLQFLFEYFSETQRNKGNFPGRFSGRQFSNSRSEMNVSTLELGDSALYLCASSLTDNYGYTFGSGTRLTVV.

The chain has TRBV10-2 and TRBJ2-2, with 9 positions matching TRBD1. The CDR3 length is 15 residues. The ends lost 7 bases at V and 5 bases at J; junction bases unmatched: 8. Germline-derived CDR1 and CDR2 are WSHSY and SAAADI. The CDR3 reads CASTSTGGRTGELFF. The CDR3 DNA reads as TGCGCCAGCACTAGCACAGGGGGCAGAACCGGGGAGCTGTTTTTT.

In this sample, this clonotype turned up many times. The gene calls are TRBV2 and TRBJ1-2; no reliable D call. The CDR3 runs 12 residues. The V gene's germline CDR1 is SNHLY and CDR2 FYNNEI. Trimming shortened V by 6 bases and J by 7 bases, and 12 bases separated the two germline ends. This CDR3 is CASSRNLRGYTF. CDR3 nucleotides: TGTGCCAGCAGCAGGAATTTACGTGGCTACACCTTC.

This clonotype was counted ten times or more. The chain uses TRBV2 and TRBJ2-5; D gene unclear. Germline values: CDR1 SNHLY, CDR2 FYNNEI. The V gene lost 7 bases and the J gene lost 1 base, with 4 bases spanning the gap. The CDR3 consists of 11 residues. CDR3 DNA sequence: TGTGCCAGCAATCTCCAAGAGACCCAGTACTTC. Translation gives CASNLQETQYF. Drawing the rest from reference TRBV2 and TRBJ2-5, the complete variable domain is EPEVTQTPSHQVTQMGQEVILRCVPISNHLYFYWYRQILGQKVEFLVSFYNNEISEKSEIFDDQFSVERPDGSNFTLKIRSTKLEDSAMYFCASNLQETQYFGPGTRLLVL.

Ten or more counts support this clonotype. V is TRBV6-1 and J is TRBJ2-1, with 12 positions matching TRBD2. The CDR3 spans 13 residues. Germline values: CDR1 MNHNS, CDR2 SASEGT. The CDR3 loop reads CATGLAGSNEQFF. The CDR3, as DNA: TGTGCGACCGGACTAGCGGGGTCGAATGAGCAGTTCTTC.

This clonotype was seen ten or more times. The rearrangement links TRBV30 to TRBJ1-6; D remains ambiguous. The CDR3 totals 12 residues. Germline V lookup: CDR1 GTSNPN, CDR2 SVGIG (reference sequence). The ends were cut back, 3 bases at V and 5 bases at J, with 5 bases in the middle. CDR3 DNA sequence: TGTGCCTGGAGGCTGAATAATTCACCCCTCCACTTT. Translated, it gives CAWRLNNSPLHF.

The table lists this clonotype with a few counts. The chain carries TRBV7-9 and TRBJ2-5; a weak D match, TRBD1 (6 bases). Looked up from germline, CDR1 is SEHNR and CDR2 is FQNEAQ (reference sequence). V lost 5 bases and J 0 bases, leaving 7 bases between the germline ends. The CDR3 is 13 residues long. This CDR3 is CASSTGNQETQYF. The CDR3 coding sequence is TGTGCCAGCAGCACAGGGAACCAAGAGACCCAGTACTTC.

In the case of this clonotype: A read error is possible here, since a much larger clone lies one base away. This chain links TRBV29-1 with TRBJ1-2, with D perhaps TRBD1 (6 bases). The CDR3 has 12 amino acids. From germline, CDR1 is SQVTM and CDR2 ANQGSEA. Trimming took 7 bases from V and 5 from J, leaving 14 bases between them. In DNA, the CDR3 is TGCAGCGCCGGGGCAGGGGATTATGGCTACACCTTC. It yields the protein CSAGAGDYGYTF.

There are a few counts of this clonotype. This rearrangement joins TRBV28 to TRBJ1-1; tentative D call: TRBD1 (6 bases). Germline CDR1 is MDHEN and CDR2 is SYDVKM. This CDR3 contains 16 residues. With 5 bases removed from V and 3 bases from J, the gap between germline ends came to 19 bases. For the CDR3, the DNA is TGTGCCAGCAGTGTAGGGGGGGCAGGGAGGGACACTGAAGCTTTCTTT. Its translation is CASSVGGAGRDTEAFF. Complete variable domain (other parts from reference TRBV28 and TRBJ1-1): DVKVTQSSRYLVKRTGEKVFLECVQDMDHENMFWYRQDPGLGLRLIYFSYDVKMKEKGDIPEGYSVSREKKERFSLILESASTNQTSMYLCASSVGGAGRDTEAFFGQGTRLTVV.

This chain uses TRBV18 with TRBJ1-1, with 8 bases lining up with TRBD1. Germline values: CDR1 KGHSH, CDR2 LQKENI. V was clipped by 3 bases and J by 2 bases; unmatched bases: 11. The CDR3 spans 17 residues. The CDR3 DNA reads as TGTGCCAGCTCACCTTGGGGGGCCGGGACAGGAAACACTGAAGCTTTCTTT. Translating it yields CASSPWGAGTGNTEAFF.

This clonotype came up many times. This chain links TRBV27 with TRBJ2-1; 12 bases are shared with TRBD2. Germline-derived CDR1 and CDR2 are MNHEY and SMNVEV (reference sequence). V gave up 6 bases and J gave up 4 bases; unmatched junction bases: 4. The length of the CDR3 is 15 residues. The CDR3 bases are TGTGCCAGCAGACTAGCGGGGGGCCTTTACAATGAGCAGTTCTTC. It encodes CASRLAGGLYNEQFF.

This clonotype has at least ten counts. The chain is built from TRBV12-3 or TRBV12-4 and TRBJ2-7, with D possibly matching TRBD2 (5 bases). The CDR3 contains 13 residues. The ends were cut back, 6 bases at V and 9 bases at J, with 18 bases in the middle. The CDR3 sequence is CASSGTRLFRQYF. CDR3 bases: TGTGCCAGCAGCGGCACTAGGCTGTTTCGGCAGTACTTC.

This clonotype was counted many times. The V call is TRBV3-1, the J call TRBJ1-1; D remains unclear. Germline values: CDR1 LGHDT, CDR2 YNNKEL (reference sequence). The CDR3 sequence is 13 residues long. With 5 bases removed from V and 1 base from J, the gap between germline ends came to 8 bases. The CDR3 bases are TGTGCCAGCAGCATACGGGGGAACACTGAAGCTTTCTTT. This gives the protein CASSIRGNTEAFF.

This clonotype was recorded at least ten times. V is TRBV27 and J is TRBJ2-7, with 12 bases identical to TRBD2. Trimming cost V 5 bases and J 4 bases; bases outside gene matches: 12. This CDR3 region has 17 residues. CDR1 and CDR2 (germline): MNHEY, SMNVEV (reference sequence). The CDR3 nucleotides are TGTGCCAGCAGTCATGTAGCTAGCGGGAGGGCCGGATACGAGCAGTACTTC. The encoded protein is CASSHVASGRAGYEQYF.

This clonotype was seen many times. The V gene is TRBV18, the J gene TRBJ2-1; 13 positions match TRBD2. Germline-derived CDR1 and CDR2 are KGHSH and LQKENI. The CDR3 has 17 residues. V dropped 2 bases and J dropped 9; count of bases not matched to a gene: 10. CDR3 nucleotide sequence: TGTGCCAGCTCACCATTAACCGGGACTAGCGGGGAAGGTGAGCAGTTCTTC. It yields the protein CASSPLTGTSGEGEQFF.

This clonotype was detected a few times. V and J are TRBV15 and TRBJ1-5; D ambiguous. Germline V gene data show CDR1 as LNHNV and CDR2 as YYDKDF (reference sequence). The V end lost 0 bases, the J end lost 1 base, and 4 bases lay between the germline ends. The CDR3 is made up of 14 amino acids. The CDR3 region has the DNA TGTGCCACCAGCAGAGAAGGGAGCAATCAGCCCCAGCATTTT. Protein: CATSREGSNQPQHF.

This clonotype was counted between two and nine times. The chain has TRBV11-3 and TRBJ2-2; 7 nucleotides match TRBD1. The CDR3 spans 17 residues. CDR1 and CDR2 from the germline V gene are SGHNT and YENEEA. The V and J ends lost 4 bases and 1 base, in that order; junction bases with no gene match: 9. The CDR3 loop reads CASSSRVAGGNTGELFF. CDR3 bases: TGTGCCAGCAGCTCCAGGGTTGCAGGGGGGAACACCGGGGAGCTGTTTTTT.